The TCR beta chain under discussion was sequenced for a study of identical twins. A word on this clonotype: The antigen is unknown. A much larger clone is a single base away; this may be a read error.

Each CDR3 protein is one row after TCRdb ran MiXCR on the 5' RACE reads. The table has 400,000 to 500,000 distinct CDR3 sequences, 13% to 15% seen once; the top ten hold about 0.97%. Study-level results: Recombination models fit unrelated individuals' TCR alpha sharing but underestimated twins'.

Germline V lookup: CDR1 SEHNR, CDR2 FQNEAQ (reference sequence). This CDR3 is 14 amino acids long. The sample was also linked to a second study, of yellow fever vaccine responses in identical twins.

This sequence originates from a young woman in good health. Sequencing was done on a sample of CD4+ T cells sorted from blood. V and J are TRBV7-9 and TRBJ2-5; D is uncertain. This CDR3 reads CTSSLGQNQETQYF. CDR3 nucleotides: TGTACCAGCAGCTTAGGGCAGAACCAAGAGACCCAGTACTTC.